The present entry profiles one TCR beta chain with its context. These data originate in a study of T cells after somatic rescue of genetic block. Germline CDR1 is SGDLS and CDR2 is YYNGEE. The CDR3 sequence is 13 residues long. V shed 3 bases and J shed 4 bases, with 10 bases lying between them. The assay was immunoSEQ multiplex PCR, and TCRdb's table has in-frame clones only and misses some. The sample has about 88,000 clones, about 87% seen once. Sequencing used peripheral blood mononuclear cells (PBMCs). The TCR sequence derives from a woman in her late teens or twenties. The chain employs TRBV9 and TRBJ1-2; possible D gene TRBD1, 5 bases. The CDR3 spells CASSETGFYGYTF. The CDR3 DNA sequence: TGTGCCAGCAGCGAAACAGGTTTCTATGGCTACACCTTC.